A single T cell receptor (beta chain) is shown here with its context. The antigen is undetermined. This specimen comes from a study of identical twins. Study-level points and caveats: A cross-sectional statistical analysis, not follow-up of the same donors, supported the conclusions. Whereas memory repertoires showed no such difference, abundant cord blood beta clonotypes carried fewer insertions.

Germline V gene sequence: CDR1 MGHRA, CDR2 YSYEKL. Trimming cost V 0 bases and J 3 bases, with 15 bases left between them. The CDR3 has 16 amino acids. A template switching step contributed a universal primer site, while unique molecular identifiers were present in the cDNA. Each CDR3 protein is one row after TCRdb ran MiXCR on the 5' RACE reads. This table holds around 490,000 distinct CDR3 sequences, approximately 20% found once. This sample also appeared in a second study, on yellow fever vaccine responses in identical twins.

The gene calls are TRBV4-1 and TRBJ2-7; tentatively, D is TRBD2 (5 bases). Sequencing was done on a sample of CD4+ T cells sorted from blood. This sequence originates from a young woman in good health. CDR3 region: CASSQDAVQRSYEQYF. The CDR3 DNA is TGCGCCAGCAGCCAAGATGCGGTCCAGCGGAGCTACGAGCAGTACTTC.